The 14 T cell receptor beta chains below all came from one sample that was sequenced in a study of breast tumors, draining lymph nodes, adjacent tissues. One entry per CDR3 protein, called by TCRdb with MiXCR from the multiplex PCR reads. The repertoire holds more than 250,000 distinct CDR3 sequences, with over 25% as singletons. Samples came from axillary lymph nodes draining the breast cancer. Sequenced: axillary lymph node tissue. The origin of the receptors is a female donor with breast cancer. Some clones in this sample may be carry-over from other donors' samples.

This clonotype was observed a few times. An end of the junction differs from the germline gene, which may be a read error. This rearrangement joins TRBV7-8 to TRBJ1-6, with a weak D call TRBD1 (6 bases). The CDR3 sequence is 14 residues long. Germline-derived CDR1 and CDR2 are SGHVS and FQNEAQ. The CDR3 reads CASSLGQLNSPLRF. CDR3 sequence (DNA): TGTGCCAGCAGCCTGGGACAACTTAATTCACCCCTCCGCTTT. The full variable domain, rest sourced from reference TRBV7-8 and TRBJ1-6, is GAGVSQSPRYKVAKRGQDVALRCDPISGHVSLFWYQQALGQGPEFLTYFQNEAQLDKSGLPSDRFFAERPEGSVSTLKIQRTQQEDSAVYLCASSLGQLNSPLRFGNGTRLTVT.

At least ten counts were recorded for this clonotype. This chain connects TRBV30 to TRBJ1-6; no definite D call. V was clipped by 6 bases and J by 6 bases, with 9 bases between them. CDR3 length equals 12 residues. Germline V gene data show CDR1 as GTSNPN and CDR2 as SVGIG (reference sequence). This CDR3 is CACRVVNSPLHF. In nucleotides, the CDR3 is TGTGCCTGTAGGGTGGTTAATTCACCCCTCCACTTT.

V and J are TRBV20-1 and TRBJ2-3; maybe TRBD1 (6 bases). V lost 3 bases and J 3 bases, leaving 16 bases between the germline ends. There are 15 residues in the CDR3. The germline V gene encodes CDR1 DFQATT and CDR2 SNEGSKA (reference sequence). CDR3 amino acids: CSARGSGQGTDTQYF. The CDR3 DNA sequence: TGCAGTGCTAGGGGGTCGGGACAAGGGACAGATACGCAGTATTTT.

This clonotype was seen at least ten times. The CDR3 DNA reads as TGTGCCAGCAGCCCAGAAAGGACACAAAATGGCTACACCTTC. Translated: CASSPERTQNGYTF. The V and J genes are TRBV7-8 and TRBJ1-2, with a possible D match to TRBD1 (5 bases). Trimming pared 5 bases from V and 6 bases from J, leaving 16 bases between. Germline CDR1 SGHVS, CDR2 FQNEAQ. There are 14 residues in the CDR3. The whole variable domain, remainder taken from reference TRBV7-8 and TRBJ1-2, is GAGVSQSPRYKVAKRGQDVALRCDPISGHVSLFWYQQALGQGPEFLTYFQNEAQLDKSGLPSDRFFAERPEGSVSTLKIQRTQQEDSAVYLCASSPERTQNGYTFGSGTRLTVV.

The sample holds a few counts of this clonotype. Possible read error: a much larger clone is one base away. V and J are TRBV6-6 and TRBJ1-2; no reliable D call. CDR3 length equals 13 residues. CDR1 and CDR2 from the germline V gene are MNHNY and SVGAGI (reference sequence). V was clipped by 6 bases and J by 4 bases, with 12 bases between them. The CDR3 is CASSQRAGYGYTF. In nucleotides, the CDR3 is TGTGCCAGCAGCCAACGGGCAGGCTATGGCTACACCTTC.

V usage is TRBV4-2 and J usage is TRBJ1-1; 8 bases are shared with TRBD1. Trimming cost V 4 bases and J 7 bases; bases outside gene matches: 11. The CDR3 consists of 15 residues. CDR1 is LGHNA and CDR2 is YNFKEQ in the germline V gene. The DNA of the CDR3 is TGTGCCAGCAGCCCCGGGACAGGCTACCCCAGTGAAGCTTTCTTT. Translating it yields CASSPGTGYPSEAFF.

The chain recombines TRBV30 with TRBJ2-3, with D unresolved. The germline CDR1 and CDR2 sequences are GTSNPN and SVGIG (reference sequence). The V end was cut by 4 bases, the J end by 3 bases, with 11 bases between. This CDR3 has 13 amino acids. The CDR3 DNA sequence: TGTGCCTGGACAGGTGTTATTACAGATACGCAGTATTTT. Translated: CAWTGVITDTQYF.

The CDR3 region is CASSYSGRQAPWEQYF. In DNA, the CDR3 is TGTGCCAGCAGTTACTCGGGAAGACAGGCTCCGTGGGAGCAGTACTTC. The chain combines TRBV6-6 with TRBJ2-7; TRBD1 might be the D (6 bases). CDR1 and CDR2 from the germline V gene are MNHNY and SVGAGI (reference sequence). The CDR3 sequence is 16 residues long. Trimming pared 0 bases from V and 7 bases from J, leaving 19 bases between.

Ten or more counts support this clonotype. This chain links TRBV30 with TRBJ2-5, with D perhaps matching TRBD1 (6 bases). V was clipped by 4 bases and J by 9 bases, with 18 bases between them. Germline values: CDR1 GTSNPN, CDR2 SVGIG (reference sequence). The CDR3 spans 13 residues. The DNA for the CDR3 is TGTGCCTGGATCCCCGGGACATCTGGGGCCCAGTACTTC. This gives the protein CAWIPGTSGAQYF.

Notes on this clonotype: A much larger clone is a single base away; this may be a read error. The chain recombines TRBV20-1 with TRBJ2-7, with 8 nucleotides matching TRBD2. The CDR3 runs to 15 residues. V was clipped by 0 bases and J by 2 bases; unmatched bases: 6. Looked up from germline, CDR1 is DFQATT and CDR2 is SNEGSKA (reference sequence). CDR3 sequence reads: CSARDRGGSPYEQYF. CDR3 in DNA: TGCAGTGCTAGAGATCGGGGGGGAAGCCCCTACGAGCAGTACTTC.

This sequence joins TRBV20-1 and TRBJ2-3, with 12 bases matching TRBD2. The V and J ends lost 6 bases and 4 bases, in that order; junction bases with no gene match: 5. The CDR3 totals 14 residues. Germline loops: CDR1 DFQATT, CDR2 SNEGSKA (reference sequence). The CDR3 reads CSAELAGGPDTQYF. As DNA, the CDR3 is TGCAGTGCAGAACTAGCGGGAGGACCAGATACGCAGTATTTT.

Only one count was recorded for this clonotype. The V call is TRBV11-2, the J call TRBJ2-1, with 9 bases fitting TRBD2. This CDR3 contains 17 residues. The J segment lost 2 bases and the V segment lost 5 bases, leaving 10 bases of the junction unmatched. Germline V CDR1 and CDR2: SGHAT, FQNNGV. The CDR3 nucleotides are TGTGCCAGCAGCCAACGACTAGCGGCAGGGGCCTACAATGAGCAGTTCTTC. Protein: CASSQRLAAGAYNEQFF.

Ten or more counts support this clonotype. The rearrangement uses TRBV6-5 and TRBJ2-7; 7 positions agree with TRBD1. The ends lost 10 bases at V and 3 bases at J; junction bases unmatched: 15. The CDR3 is 15 amino acids. CDR1 MNHEY and CDR2 SVGAGI come from the germline V gene. The CDR3, as DNA: TGTGCCACCAGAAAACCAACAGGGGTTGACTACGAGCAGTACTTC. Translation: CATRKPTGVDYEQYF.

Of note for this clonotype: One end of the junction is discordant with germline, which a read error may explain. This chain uses TRBV20-1 with TRBJ2-7; unclear D gene. The V gene's germline CDR1 is DFQATT and CDR2 SNEGSKA (reference sequence). There are 11 residues in the CDR3. As DNA, the CDR3 is TGCAGTGCCTGGGGTTCGTACGAGCAGTCCTTC. Translation gives CSAWGSYEQSF.